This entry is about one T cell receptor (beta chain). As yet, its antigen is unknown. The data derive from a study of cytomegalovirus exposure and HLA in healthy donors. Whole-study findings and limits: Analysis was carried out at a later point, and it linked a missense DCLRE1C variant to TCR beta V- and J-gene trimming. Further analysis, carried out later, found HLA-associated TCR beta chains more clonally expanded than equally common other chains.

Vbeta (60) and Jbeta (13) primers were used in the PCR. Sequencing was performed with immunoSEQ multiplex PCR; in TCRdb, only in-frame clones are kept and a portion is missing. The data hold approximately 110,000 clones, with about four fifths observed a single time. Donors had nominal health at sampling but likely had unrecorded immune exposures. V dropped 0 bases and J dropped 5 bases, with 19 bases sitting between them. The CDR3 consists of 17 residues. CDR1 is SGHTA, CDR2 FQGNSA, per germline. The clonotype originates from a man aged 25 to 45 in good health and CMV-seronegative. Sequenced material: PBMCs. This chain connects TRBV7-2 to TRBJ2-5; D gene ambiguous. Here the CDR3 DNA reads TGTGCCAGCAGCTTAGCGCTCGGGTTACAACTCATGGAGACCCAGTACTTC. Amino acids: CASSLALGLQLMETQYF.